One and the same sample provided the 11 T cell receptor beta chains below, sequenced in a study of shared clonotypes between healthy human individuals. Method: immunoSEQ multiplex PCR; TCRdb's copy keeps in-frame clones and lacks some. The sample has 2.3 million or so clones, approximately 95% seen once. Sequences were obtained from naive CD4+ T cells from PBMCs. Subset denoted: CD45RA+ positively selected. Every receptor here comes from a man aged 18-30 years in good health. Some clones in this sample may be carry-over from other donors' samples.

This chain joins TRBV11-2 and TRBJ2-7; D is tentatively TRBD1 or TRBD2 (5 bases each). The CDR3 spans 15 residues. The germline gives CDR1 SGHAT, CDR2 FQNNGV. Between the trimmed V and J ends, which lost 5 bases and 1 base, there was a span of 15 bases. Written as DNA, the CDR3 is TGTGCCAGCAGCCAACCGGGACGGGGATCCTACGAGCAGTACTTC. Protein: CASSQPGRGSYEQYF.

This clone was seen only a few times. The J gene is TRBJ1-5, the V gene TRBV5-1; D remains ambiguous. This CDR3 spans 13 amino acids. V lost 4 bases and J 3 bases, leaving 8 bases between the germline ends. Germline V gives CDR1 SGHRS, CDR2 YFSETQ. CDR3 DNA: TGCGCCAGCAGCCGCGGCTTCAATCAGCCCCAGCATTTT. Amino acid sequence: CASSRGFNQPQHF.

This sequence joins TRBV27 and TRBJ2-1; 9 bases fit TRBD1. Germline CDR1 and CDR2: MNHEY and SMNVEV (reference sequence). This CDR3 is 16 amino acids long. V lost 3 bases to trimming and J lost 3 bases; unmatched junction nucleotides: 6. Here the CDR3 DNA reads TGTGCCAGCAGTTTGGGTCGGGACAGGGTCTACAATGAGCAGTTCTTC. This translates into CASSLGRDRVYNEQFF.

This clone was recorded a few times. The CDR3: CASSEVGSGGYTF. The CDR3, as DNA: TGTGCCAGCAGTGAGGTGGGAAGCGGCGGCTACACCTTC. The chain employs TRBV2 and TRBJ1-2; unclear D gene. Trimming left V 3 bases short and J 8 bases short, with 13 bases between. Germline V gives CDR1 SNHLY, CDR2 FYNNEI. This CDR3 is 13 amino acids long.

The gene calls are TRBV28 and TRBJ1-3; no clear D. The CDR3 is made up of 15 amino acids. Germline V gives CDR1 MDHEN, CDR2 SYDVKM. V lost 4 bases, J lost 7 bases, and 17 bases lay in between. DNA of the CDR3: TGTGCCAGCAGTTGGGAGGAGGCGGGGAAGAACACCATATATTTT. Translation gives CASSWEEAGKNTIYF.

This rearrangement joins TRBV2 to TRBJ2-5, with D possibly TRBD1 on 6 matching bases. V lost 5 bases and J lost 5, with 9 bases in between. Germline loops: CDR1 SNHLY, CDR2 FYNNEI. The CDR3 consists of 12 residues. The CDR3 protein is CASSYRAETQYF. CDR3 DNA sequence: TGTGCCAGCAGTTACAGGGCGGAGACCCAGTACTTC.

CDR3 bases: TGTGCCAGCAGCTTAGGCGGGAGGGCCGTAGATACGCAGTATTTT. The encoded protein is CASSLGGRAVDTQYF. The V and J genes are TRBV7-7 and TRBJ2-3, with 9 bases that match TRBD2. Germline CDR1 SSHAT, CDR2 FNYEAQ (reference sequence). This CDR3 is built from 15 residues. Germline trimming cut 1 base from V and 5 bases from J; bases unmatched to any gene: 4. The full variable domain, rest sourced from reference TRBV7-7 and TRBJ2-3, is GAGVSQSPRYKVTKRGQDVTLRCDPISSHATLYWYQQALGQGPEFLTYFNYEAQPDKSGLPSDRFSAERPEGSISTLTIQRTEQRDSAMYRCASSLGGRAVDTQYFGPGTRLTVL.

The rearrangement uses TRBV10-3 and TRBJ2-7, with D unresolved. The CDR3 extends over 13 amino acids. With 0 bases removed from V and 6 bases from J, the gap between germline ends came to 9 bases. Germline CDR1 ENHRY, CDR2 SYGVKD. CDR3 bases: TGTGCCATCAGTGAGTCGTTGTCGTTCGAGCAGTACTTC. Amino acids: CAISESLSFEQYF.

This sequence joins TRBV27 and TRBJ2-3; TRBD1 aligns across 10 bases. The CDR3 is 16 amino acids. Germline V gene lookup returns CDR1 MNHEY and CDR2 SMNVEV (reference sequence). J lost 7 bases, V lost 5 bases, and 12 bases had no gene match. CDR3 sequence (DNA): TGTGCCAGCAGTGGGGTGGACAGGGGGAGCCTAAATACGCAGTATTTT. It specifies CASSGVDRGSLNTQYF.

Comment on this clone: Other DNA sequences in the same sample also yield this CDR3. V usage is TRBV30 and J usage is TRBJ2-3; no firm D call. The ends were cut back, 3 bases at V and 0 bases at J, with 10 bases in the middle. CDR3 length: 14 amino acids. In germline, CDR1 is GTSNPN, CDR2 SVGIG (reference sequence). Here the CDR3 DNA reads TGTGCCTGGAGCGGTGGTCTGAGCACAGATACGCAGTATTTT. As protein: CAWSGGLSTDTQYF.

V and J are TRBV29-1 and TRBJ1-1; D may be TRBD1 (6 bases). Germline loops: CDR1 SQVTM, CDR2 ANQGSEA. V lost 6 bases and J lost 1, with 15 bases in between. The CDR3 extends over 14 amino acids. This CDR3 is CSVVRDNPNTEAFF. CDR3 coding DNA: TGCAGCGTGGTACGGGACAACCCGAACACTGAAGCTTTCTTT.